Listed below are T cell receptor beta chains from one sample, sequenced in a study of molecular identifiers for immune sequencing clone quantification. TCRdb re-called the PCR reads with MiXCR, one entry per CDR3 protein. The sample shows approximately 630,000 distinct CDR3 sequences, roughly 25% of them seen only once. The sequencing sample was made of naive CD8+ T cells from blood, with Jurkat cell RNA spiked in. These TCRs come from a human donor in good health. Some libraries in this study had Jurkat cell RNA spiked in. CDR3s include the opening cysteine and the closing phenylalanine or tryptophan. A D gene is named only where the DNA matches it firmly. The listing skips clone size in some rows; elsewhere it reads once, few, many or a size class.

v_gene	d_gene	abundance	j_gene	len	CDR3aa	CDR3nt
TRBV6-2/TRBV6-3	.	many	TRBJ1-5	14	CASSYAGGNQPQHF	TGTGCCAGCAGTTACGCGGGAGGCAATCAGCCCCAGCATTTT
TRBV19	TRBD2	few	TRBJ2-5	17	CASSISSRGGSQETQYF	TGTGCCAGTAGTATAAGTTCGCGGGGGGGCAGCCAAGAGACCCAGTACTTC
TRBV29-1	.	few	TRBJ1-2	14	CSVEWRGRLYGYTF	TGCAGCGTTGAATGGCGCGGGAGGTTATATGGCTACACCTTC
TRBV19	.	few	TRBJ2-4	14	CASSHSEAKNIQYF	TGTGCCAGTAGTCACAGCGAAGCCAAAAACATTCAGTACTTC
TRBV29-1	TRBD1	many	TRBJ2-5	16	CSVEAQDRVYQETQYF	TGCAGCGTTGAAGCCCAGGACAGGGTGTACCAAGAGACCCAGTACTTC
TRBV20-1	.	.	TRBJ1-1	13	CSAREEVWTGAFF	TGCAGTGCTAGAGAGGAGGTGTGGACTGGAGCTTTCTTT
TRBV7-9	.	.	TRBJ2-7	14	CASSSSRRASEQYF	TGCGCCAGCAGTTCTAGCAGACGCGCATCCGAGCAGTACTTC
TRBV14	.	many	TRBJ1-1	13	CASSLRGATEAFF	TGTGCCAGCAGCCTACGAGGGGCCACTGAAGCTTTCTTT
TRBV5-4	TRBD1	many	TRBJ2-1	15	CASSYAGGVRIEQFF	TGTGCCAGCAGCTACGCAGGGGGCGTGAGAATTGAGCAGTTCTTC
TRBV11-2	.	many	TRBJ2-7	13	CASSLSPGYEQYF	TGTGCCAGCAGCTTAAGTCCGGGCTACGAGCAGTACTTC
TRBV7-9	TRBD1	.	TRBJ2-4	16	CASSQRTGLAKNIQYF	TGTGCCAGCAGCCAACGGACAGGGTTAGCCAAAAACATTCAGTACTTC
TRBV20-1	.	many	TRBJ2-3	14	CSATGQGRTDTQYF	TGCAGTGCCACTGGGCAGGGGCGCACAGATACGCAGTATTTT
TRBV30	TRBD2	.	TRBJ2-7	15	CAWRLSDSGAWEQYF	TGTGCCTGGAGGTTGTCTGACAGCGGGGCTTGGGAGCAGTACTTC
TRBV30	.	.	TRBJ1-2	12	CAWSPQTTGYTF	TGTGCCTGGAGTCCGCAGACAACTGGCTACACCTTC
TRBV4-3	.	few	TRBJ2-7	13	CASSQYRDYEQYF	TGCGCCAGCAGCCAATACAGGGACTACGAGCAGTACTTC
TRBV5-1	.	many	TRBJ2-7	17	CASSFGSMGASGYEQYF	TGCGCCAGCAGCTTTGGGTCCATGGGGGCGTCTGGCTACGAGCAGTACTTC
TRBV4-2	TRBD2	few	TRBJ2-7	16	CASSRWLAGVEYEQYF	TGTGCCAGCAGTAGATGGCTAGCGGGAGTGGAGTACGAGCAGTACTTC
TRBV25-1	TRBD1	few	TRBJ1-6	17	CASSDSWGDRGSSPLHF	TGTGCCAGCAGTGATTCCTGGGGGGACAGGGGCTCCTCACCCCTCCACTTT
TRBV29-1	.	.	TRBJ2-7	14	CSVEGLAGSYEQYF	TGCAGCGTTGAAGGGCTGGCGGGATCCTACGAGCAGTACTTC
TRBV7-2	.	few	TRBJ2-4	14	CASSLGRNKNIQYF	TGTGCCAGCAGCTTGGGGAGAAACAAAAACATTCAGTACTTC
TRBV7-2	TRBD2	many	TRBJ2-7	18	CASSLGRLTSGGPYEQYF	TGTGCCAGCAGCTTAGGTCGGTTAACTAGCGGGGGCCCCTACGAGCAGTACTTC
TRBV4-3	.	many	TRBJ2-3	15	CASSQAGAGLDTQYF	TGCGCCAGCAGCCAAGCAGGGGCCGGGTTAGATACGCAGTATTTT
TRBV4-3	.	few	TRBJ2-1	14	CASSRRGPYNEQFF	TGCGCCAGCAGCAGGAGGGGACCTTACAATGAGCAGTTCTTC
TRBV4-3	.	.	TRBJ2-7	13	CASSQEGPTEQYF	TGCGCCAGCAGCCAAGAGGGACCAACCGAGCAGTACTTC
TRBV7-9	.	few	TRBJ2-5	14	CAVGELGPQETQYF	TGTGCCGTTGGGGAGCTGGGACCTCAAGAGACCCAGTACTTC